The T cell receptor beta chain described here comes from a study of cytomegalovirus exposure and HLA in healthy donors (dated by TCRdb to 2017 to 2019). Context from the whole study: A later analysis indicated that the 120 or so validation repertoires were generated on the platform also employed for the approximately 690 repertoires of the first cohort. The study was designed to test whether signatures of past pathogen exposure could be identified by cataloging public T cell receptors. In addition to the first cohort of approximately 650 subjects, a separate validation cohort of approximately 120 different subjects was used. To predict cytomegalovirus infection status, the study brought together high-throughput TCR immunosequencing, statistical association of individual TCRs with disease status, and machine learning. Paper-wide results and their limitations: The authors suggested that the approach could potentially be generalized to other disease states and immunological phenotypes. A later analysis found that TCRs clustered in the first cohort also tended to co-occur in the 130 or so validation repertoires, with about 94% of cluster scores above 0. Cytomegalovirus status was reported to be diagnosed by the classifier with high specificity and sensitivity in both the original and validation cohorts. A total of 164 TCR beta chains were listed by the study as associated with cytomegalovirus. Most TCR sequences were seen in very few donors, while some public TCRs were found in many individuals. In vitro tests confirmed that a few of the cytomegalovirus-associated TCR beta chains recognize cytomegalovirus antigens. All 120 or so repertoires were used to score co-occurrence in the validation cohort in a later analysis, because that analysis had no HLA typing for the cohort.

For this clone: Its binding antigen is unknown. It has no much larger one-base neighbor in the sample; base qualities were not kept.

The protocol used for the library was the immunoSEQ multiplex PCR assay. In the source study's methods: A statistical classification framework was built to diagnose cytomegalovirus status from the catalog of TCR beta chain sequences. TCRdb retrieved this table from immuneACCESS and kept in-frame rearrangements only. Not all clones are present; in checked studies, unresolved V genes account for under half, and no reason is known for the remainder. For V, J and clone size, that table is used; D and trimming come from the DNA. The sample profile shows 150,000 to 200,000 clones; 86% of them were found once. 1.4% to 1.5% of the sample goes to the ten largest clones. The CDR3 numbers 14 residues from cysteine through phenylalanine. Solely the CDR3 DNA is kept, with 42 bases framed from the first base. Reading the germline V gene gives CDR1 MGHDK and CDR2 SYGVNS. V loses 6 bases of germline sequence and J loses 1 base, and the interval between the two ends is 12 bases.

Separate from the roughly 660-subject first cohort, the validation cohort of about 110 subjects was the group to which the donors belonged. The chain is made from TRBV25-1 and TRBJ1-2; possibly the D gene is TRBD1, per 6 matching bases. The sequence derives from a woman in her late teens or twenties in good health and CMV-seronegative. The specimen sequenced was PBMCs. For the CDR3, the sequence is CASRSTGSNYGYTF. The DNA is as follows: TGTGCCAGCAGATCAACAGGGAGTAACTATGGCTACACCTTC.